The clone carrying this T cell receptor (beta chain) was picked up many times. The target antigen is unknown. This sample was included in a study of T cell repertoires in cytomegalovirus infection. At the level of the study: Matching HLA type, along with CMV infection, was indicated by public TCR beta signatures.

Each CDR3 protein gets one entry after TCRdb re-called the reads with MiXCR. The profile shows 630,000 or so distinct CDR3 sequences, about 24% of them singletons. The CDR3 has 15 amino acids. Trimming took 4 bases from V and 2 from J, leaving 13 bases between them. Germline-derived CDR1 and CDR2 are SEHNR and FQNEAQ (reference sequence). Study-level findings and limits: Dominating the ex vivo response were HLA-C-restricted CMV-specific TCR beta clonotypes. The cumulative frequency of public TCR beta families distinguished individuals who carried CMV together with the relevant HLA.

Source material: CD8+ T cells from PBMCs. The sequence was obtained from a human donor in good health (CMV status not recorded). Some clones in this sample may be carry-over from other donors' samples. J is TRBJ2-3 and V is TRBV7-9, with D possibly matching TRBD1 (6 bases). The chain's CDR3 is CASSYPRDNTDTQYF. The CDR3 nucleotides read TGTGCCAGCAGCTACCCCCGGGACAACACAGATACGCAGTATTTT.